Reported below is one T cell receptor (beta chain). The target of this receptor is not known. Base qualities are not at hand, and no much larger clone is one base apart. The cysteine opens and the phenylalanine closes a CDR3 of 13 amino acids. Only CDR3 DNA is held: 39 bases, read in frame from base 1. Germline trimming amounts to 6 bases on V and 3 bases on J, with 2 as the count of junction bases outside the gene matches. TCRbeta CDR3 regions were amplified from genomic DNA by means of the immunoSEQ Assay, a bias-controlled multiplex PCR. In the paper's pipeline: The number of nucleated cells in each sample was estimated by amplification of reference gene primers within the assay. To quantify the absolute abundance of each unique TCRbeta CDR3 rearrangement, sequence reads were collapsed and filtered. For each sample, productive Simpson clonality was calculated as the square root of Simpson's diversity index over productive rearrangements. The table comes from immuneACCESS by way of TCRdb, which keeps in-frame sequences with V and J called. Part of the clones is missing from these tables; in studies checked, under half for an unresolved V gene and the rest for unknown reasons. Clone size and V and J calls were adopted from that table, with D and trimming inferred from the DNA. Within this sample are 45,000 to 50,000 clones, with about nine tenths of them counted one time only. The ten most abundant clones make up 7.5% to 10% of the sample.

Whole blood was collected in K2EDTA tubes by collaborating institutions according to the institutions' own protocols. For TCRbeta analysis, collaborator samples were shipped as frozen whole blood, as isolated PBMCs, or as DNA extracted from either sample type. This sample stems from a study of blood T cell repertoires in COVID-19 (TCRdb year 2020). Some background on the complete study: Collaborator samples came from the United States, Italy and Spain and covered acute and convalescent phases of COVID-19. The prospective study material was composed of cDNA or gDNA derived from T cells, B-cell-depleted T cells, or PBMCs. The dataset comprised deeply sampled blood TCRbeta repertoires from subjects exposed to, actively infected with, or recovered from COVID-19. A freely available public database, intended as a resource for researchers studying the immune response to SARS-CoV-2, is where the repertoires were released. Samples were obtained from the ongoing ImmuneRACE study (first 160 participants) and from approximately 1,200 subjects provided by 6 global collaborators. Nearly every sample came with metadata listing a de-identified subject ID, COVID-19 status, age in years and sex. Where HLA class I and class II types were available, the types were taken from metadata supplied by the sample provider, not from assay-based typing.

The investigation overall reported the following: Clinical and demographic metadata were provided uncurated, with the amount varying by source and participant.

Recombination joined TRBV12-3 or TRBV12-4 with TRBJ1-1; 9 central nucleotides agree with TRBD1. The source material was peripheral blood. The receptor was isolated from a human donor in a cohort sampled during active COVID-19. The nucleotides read TGTGCCAGCAGCGGACAGGGGTACACTGAAGCTTTCTTT. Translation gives CASSGQGYTEAFF.